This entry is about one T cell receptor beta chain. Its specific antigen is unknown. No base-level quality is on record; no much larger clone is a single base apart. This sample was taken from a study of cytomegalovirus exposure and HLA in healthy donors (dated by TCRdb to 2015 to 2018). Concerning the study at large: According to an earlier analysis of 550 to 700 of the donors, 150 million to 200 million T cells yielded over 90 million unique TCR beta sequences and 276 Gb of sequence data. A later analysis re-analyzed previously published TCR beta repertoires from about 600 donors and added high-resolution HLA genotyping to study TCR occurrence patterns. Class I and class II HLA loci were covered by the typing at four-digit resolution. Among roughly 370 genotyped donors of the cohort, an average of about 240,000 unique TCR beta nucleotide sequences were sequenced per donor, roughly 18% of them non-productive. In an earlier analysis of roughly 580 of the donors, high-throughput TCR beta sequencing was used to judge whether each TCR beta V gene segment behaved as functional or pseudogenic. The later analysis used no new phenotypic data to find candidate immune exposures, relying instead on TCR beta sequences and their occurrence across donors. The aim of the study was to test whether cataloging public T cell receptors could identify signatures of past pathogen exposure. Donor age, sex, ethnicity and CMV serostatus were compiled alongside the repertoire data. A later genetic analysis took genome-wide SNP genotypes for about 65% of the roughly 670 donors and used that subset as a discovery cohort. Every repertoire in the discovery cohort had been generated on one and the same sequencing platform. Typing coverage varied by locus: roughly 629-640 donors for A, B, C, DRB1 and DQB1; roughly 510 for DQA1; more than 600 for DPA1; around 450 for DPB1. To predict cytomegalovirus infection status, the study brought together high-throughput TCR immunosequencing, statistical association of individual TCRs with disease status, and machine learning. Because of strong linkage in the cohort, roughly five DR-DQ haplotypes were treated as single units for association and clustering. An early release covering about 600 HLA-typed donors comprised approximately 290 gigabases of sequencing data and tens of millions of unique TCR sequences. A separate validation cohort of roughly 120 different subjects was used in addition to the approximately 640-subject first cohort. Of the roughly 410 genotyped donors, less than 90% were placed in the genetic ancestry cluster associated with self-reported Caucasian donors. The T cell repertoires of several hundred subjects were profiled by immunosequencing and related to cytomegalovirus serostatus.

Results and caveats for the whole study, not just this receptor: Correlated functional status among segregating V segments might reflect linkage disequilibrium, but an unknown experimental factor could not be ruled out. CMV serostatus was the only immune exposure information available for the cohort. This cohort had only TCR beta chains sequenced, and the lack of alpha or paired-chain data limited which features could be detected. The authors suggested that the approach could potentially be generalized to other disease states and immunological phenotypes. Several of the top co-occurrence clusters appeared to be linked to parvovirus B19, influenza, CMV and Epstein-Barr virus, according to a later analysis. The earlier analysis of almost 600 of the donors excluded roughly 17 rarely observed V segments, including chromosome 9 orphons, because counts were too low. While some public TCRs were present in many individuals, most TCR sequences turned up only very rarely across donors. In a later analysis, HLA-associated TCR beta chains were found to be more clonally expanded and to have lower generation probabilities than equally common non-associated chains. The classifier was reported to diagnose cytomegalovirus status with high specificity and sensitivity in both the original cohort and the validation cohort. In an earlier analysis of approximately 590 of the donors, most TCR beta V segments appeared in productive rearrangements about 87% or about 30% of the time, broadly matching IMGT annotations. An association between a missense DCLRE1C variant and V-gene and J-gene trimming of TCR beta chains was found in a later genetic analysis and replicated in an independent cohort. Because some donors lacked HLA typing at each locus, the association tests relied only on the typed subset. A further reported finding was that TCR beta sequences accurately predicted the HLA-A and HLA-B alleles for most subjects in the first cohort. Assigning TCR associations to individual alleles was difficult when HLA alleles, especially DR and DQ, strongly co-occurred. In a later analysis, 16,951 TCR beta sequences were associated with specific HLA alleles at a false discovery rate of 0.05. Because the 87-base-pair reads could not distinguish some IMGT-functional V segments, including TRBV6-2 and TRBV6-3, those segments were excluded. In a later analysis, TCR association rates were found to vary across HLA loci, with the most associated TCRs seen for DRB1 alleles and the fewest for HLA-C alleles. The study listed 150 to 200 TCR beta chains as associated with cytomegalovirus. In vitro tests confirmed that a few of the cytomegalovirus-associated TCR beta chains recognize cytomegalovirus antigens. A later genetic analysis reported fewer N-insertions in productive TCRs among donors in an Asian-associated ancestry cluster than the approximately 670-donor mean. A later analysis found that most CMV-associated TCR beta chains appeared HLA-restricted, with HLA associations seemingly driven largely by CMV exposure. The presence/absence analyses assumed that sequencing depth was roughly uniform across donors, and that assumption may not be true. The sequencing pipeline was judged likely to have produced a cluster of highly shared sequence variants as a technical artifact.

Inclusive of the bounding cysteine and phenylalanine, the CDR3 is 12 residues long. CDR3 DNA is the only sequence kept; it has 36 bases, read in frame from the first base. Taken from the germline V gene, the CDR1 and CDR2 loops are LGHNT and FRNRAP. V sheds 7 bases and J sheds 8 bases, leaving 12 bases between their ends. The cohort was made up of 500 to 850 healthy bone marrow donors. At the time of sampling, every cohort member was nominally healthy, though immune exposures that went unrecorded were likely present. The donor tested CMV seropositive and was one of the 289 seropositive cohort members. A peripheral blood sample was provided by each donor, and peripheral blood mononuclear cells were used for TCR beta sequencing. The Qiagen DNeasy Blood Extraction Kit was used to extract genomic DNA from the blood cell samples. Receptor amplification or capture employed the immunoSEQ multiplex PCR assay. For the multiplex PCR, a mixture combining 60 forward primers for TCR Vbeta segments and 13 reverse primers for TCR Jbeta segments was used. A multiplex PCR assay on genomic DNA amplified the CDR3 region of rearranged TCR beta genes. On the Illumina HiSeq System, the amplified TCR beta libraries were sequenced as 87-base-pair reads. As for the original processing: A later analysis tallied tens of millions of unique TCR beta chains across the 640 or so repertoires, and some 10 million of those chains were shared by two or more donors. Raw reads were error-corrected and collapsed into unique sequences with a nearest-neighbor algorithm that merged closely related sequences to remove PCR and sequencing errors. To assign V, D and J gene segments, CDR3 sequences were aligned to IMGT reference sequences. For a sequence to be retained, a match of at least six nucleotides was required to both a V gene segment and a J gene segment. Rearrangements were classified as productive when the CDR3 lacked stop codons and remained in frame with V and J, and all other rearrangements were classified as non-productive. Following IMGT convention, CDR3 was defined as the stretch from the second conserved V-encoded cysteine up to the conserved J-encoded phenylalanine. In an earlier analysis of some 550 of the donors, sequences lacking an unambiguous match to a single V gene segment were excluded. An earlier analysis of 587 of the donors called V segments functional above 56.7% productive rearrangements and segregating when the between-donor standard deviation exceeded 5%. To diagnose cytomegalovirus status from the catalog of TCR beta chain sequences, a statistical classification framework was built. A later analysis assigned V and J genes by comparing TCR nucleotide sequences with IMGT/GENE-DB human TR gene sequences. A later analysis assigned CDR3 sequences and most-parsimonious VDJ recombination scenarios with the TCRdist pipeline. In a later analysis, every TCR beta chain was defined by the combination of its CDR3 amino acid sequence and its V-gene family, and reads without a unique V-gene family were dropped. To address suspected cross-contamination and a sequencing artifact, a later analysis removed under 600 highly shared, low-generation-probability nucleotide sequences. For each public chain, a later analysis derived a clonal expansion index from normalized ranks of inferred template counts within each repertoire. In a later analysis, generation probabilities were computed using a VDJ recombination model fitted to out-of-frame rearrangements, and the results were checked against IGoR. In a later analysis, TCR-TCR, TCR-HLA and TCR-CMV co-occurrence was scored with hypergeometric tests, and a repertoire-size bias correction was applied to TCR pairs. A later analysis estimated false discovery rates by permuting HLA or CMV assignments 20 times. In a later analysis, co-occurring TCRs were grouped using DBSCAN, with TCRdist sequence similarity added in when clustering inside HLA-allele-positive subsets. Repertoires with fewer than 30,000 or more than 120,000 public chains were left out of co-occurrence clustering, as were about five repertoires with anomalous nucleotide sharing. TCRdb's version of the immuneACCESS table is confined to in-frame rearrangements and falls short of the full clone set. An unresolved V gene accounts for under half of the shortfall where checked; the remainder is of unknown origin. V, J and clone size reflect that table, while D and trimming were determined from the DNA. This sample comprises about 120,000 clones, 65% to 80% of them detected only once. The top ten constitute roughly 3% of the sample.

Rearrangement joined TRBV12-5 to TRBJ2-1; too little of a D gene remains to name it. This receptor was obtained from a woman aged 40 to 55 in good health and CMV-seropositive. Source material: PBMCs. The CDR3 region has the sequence CASASGRHEQFF. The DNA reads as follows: TGTGCTAGTGCCTCGGGTCGCCATGAGCAGTTCTTC.